Following are 12 T cell receptor beta chains from one sample sequenced in a study of T-cell reconstitution after alpha-beta-depleted transplantation in children. For TCRbeta, the library was prepared with unique molecular identifiers. TCRdb reanalysed the PCR reads using MiXCR and keeps one entry per CDR3 protein. The sample shows over 300,000 distinct CDR3 sequences, approximately 10% of them seen only once. Sequenced material: PBMCs from the stem cell graft donor, taken from the stem cell graft. The receptors stem from a human donor who donated a stem cell graft to a child with acute lymphoblastic leukemia.

This clonotype has just a few counts. The chain recombines TRBV3-1 with TRBJ2-7, with TRBD2 matching 10 bases. V gave up 6 bases and J gave up 1 base; unmatched junction bases: 3. CDR1 LGHDT and CDR2 YNNKEL come from the germline V gene (reference sequence). The CDR3 is 14 residues long. The CDR3 DNA follows: TGTGCCAGCAGATCTAGCGGGAGATCCTACGAGCAGTACTTC. This translates into CASRSSGRSYEQYF.

The V gene is TRBV7-8, the J gene TRBJ2-1, with 9 nucleotides matching TRBD2. CDR3 length: 17 residues. V trimming: 1 base; J trimming: 2 bases; junction bases outside the gene matches: 6. CDR1 and CDR2 (germline): SGHVS, FQNEAQ. The CDR3 region is CASSLDRREGPYNEQFF. In nucleotides, the CDR3 is TGTGCCAGCAGCTTAGATCGGCGGGAGGGCCCCTACAATGAGCAGTTCTTC.

In its sample, this clonotype was seen many times. This chain's CDR3 is CASSRLDRGWDTGELFF. The CDR3 nucleotides read TGTGCCAGCAGCCGACTGGACAGGGGCTGGGACACCGGGGAGCTGTTTTTT. The V gene is TRBV7-9, the J gene TRBJ2-2; 9 nucleotides align to TRBD1. CDR3 length: 17 amino acids. Germline V gene lookup returns CDR1 SEHNR and CDR2 FQNEAQ (reference sequence). The J segment lost 3 bases and the V segment lost 5 bases, leaving 10 bases of the junction unmatched.

This clonotype was seen a handful of times. V and J are TRBV18 and TRBJ1-1; D is ambiguous. Germline V gene sequence: CDR1 KGHSH, CDR2 LQKENI. The length of the CDR3 is 14 residues. V shed 3 bases and J shed 6 bases, with 14 bases lying between them. The CDR3 DNA sequence: TGTGCCAGCTCACCTCTTTCCGGGAGCCCTGAAGCTTTCTTT. It encodes CASSPLSGSPEAFF.

V usage is TRBV6-2 or TRBV6-3 and J usage is TRBJ2-7, with D perhaps TRBD1 (5 bases). From germline, CDR1 is MNHEY and CDR2 SVGEGT. There are 15 residues in the CDR3. V dropped 6 bases and J dropped 0 bases, with 15 bases sitting between them. The CDR3, as DNA: TGTGCCAGCAGCAACGGGCACGACAGCTCCTACGAGCAGTACTTC. Translation: CASSNGHDSSYEQYF.

The chain links TRBV10-2 to TRBJ1-5; D not certain. CDR1 is WSHSY, CDR2 SAAADI, per germline. This CDR3 is built from 16 residues. The V gene lost 0 bases and the J gene lost 2 bases, with 11 bases spanning the gap. The CDR3 nucleotides read TGCGCCAGCAGTGAGTCGATAGGATTCGGCAATCAGCCCCAGCATTTT. This encodes CASSESIGFGNQPQHF.

This clonotype was detected only a few times. The chain couples TRBV3-1 to TRBJ2-1; TRBD2 agrees at 12 bases. This CDR3 contains 15 residues. Germline V CDR1 and CDR2: LGHDT, YNNKEL (reference sequence). V gave up 0 bases and J gave up 6 bases; unmatched junction bases: 0. CDR3 in DNA: TGTGCCAGCAGCCAAGAGGGACTAGCGGGCAATGAGCAGTTCTTC. It translates to CASSQEGLAGNEQFF.

A few counts support this clonotype. This chain joins TRBV2 and TRBJ2-2; D is ambiguous. Per the germline V gene, CDR1 is SNHLY and CDR2 is FYNNEI. V was cut by 1 base and J by 3 bases, with 6 bases left in between. The CDR3 covers 14 residues. In DNA form, the CDR3 reads TGTGCCAGCAGTGAAGAGGGTTACACCGGGGAGCTGTTTTTT. Translated, it gives CASSEEGYTGELFF.

In DNA, the CDR3 is TGCGCCAGCAGCCAAGATGAGGGGACAGGGAGACAAGATACGCAGTATTTT. Translating it yields CASSQDEGTGRQDTQYF. The V and J genes are TRBV4-1 and TRBJ2-3, with 9 bases lining up with TRBD1. In germline, CDR1 is MGHRA, CDR2 YSYEKL. J was trimmed by 5 bases and V by 0 bases; bases with no gene match: 9. This CDR3 is 17 amino acids long.

The gene calls are TRBV27 and TRBJ2-2, with no clear D. This CDR3 is built from 17 residues. The V and J ends lost 2 bases and 3 bases respectively, with 16 bases between them. Germline V gives CDR1 MNHEY, CDR2 SMNVEV (reference sequence). In DNA, the CDR3 is TGTGCCAGCAGTTTAGAAGGTGGTCAGAAATACACCGGGGAGCTGTTTTTT. Translation gives CASSLEGGQKYTGELFF.

This clonotype was seen only a few times. The J gene is TRBJ2-7, the V gene TRBV5-1; 8 bases line up with TRBD2. The germline V gene encodes CDR1 SGHRS and CDR2 YFSETQ. This CDR3 region has 16 residues. V lost 0 bases and J lost 3; bases outside the gene matches: 8. The CDR3 DNA sequence: TGCGCCAGCAGCTTGGGGAAACTAGCGGTTATCTACGAGCAGTACTTC. Translating gives CASSLGKLAVIYEQYF.

In this sample, this clonotype turned up a few times. V is TRBV27 and J is TRBJ2-1; the match to TRBD2 covers 14 bases. The CDR3 has 18 amino acids. Germline trimming cut 4 bases from V and 4 bases from J; bases unmatched to any gene: 9. The germline V gene encodes CDR1 MNHEY and CDR2 SMNVEV (reference sequence). DNA for the CDR3: TGTGCCAGCAGTTACTCCGGGACTAGCGGGAGAGGGTACAATGAGCAGTTCTTC. Amino acid sequence: CASSYSGTSGRGYNEQFF.